This section outlines one T cell receptor beta chain sequence together with its context. Recruitment covered about two dozen US areas and drew participants whose ages spanned about 18 to 90 years. These data belong to a study of blood T cell repertoires in COVID-19. Study-level information: Cohort 3 donors were reported recovered after two negative PCRs, clearance, or symptom resolution. Sources were T cells, B-cell-depleted T cells, or PBMCs; the material itself was cDNA or gDNA.

Sequenced by immunoSEQ multiplex PCR; TCRdb stores in-frame clones only, minus some. The sample holds about 360,000 clones; more than 75% are singletons and the top ten take approximately 1.8%. The CDR3 totals 15 residues. The germline CDR1 and CDR2 sequences are KGHSH and LQKENI. Losses at the gene ends were 0 bases for V and 5 bases for J; bases not matched to a gene: 4. This TCR was sampled from a man aged 40-49 years in a cohort exposed to, infected with or recovered from COVID-19 (not recorded which). The rearrangement joins TRBV18 to TRBJ2-1; 7 bases are a match to TRBD2. Sequencing was carried out using PBMCs or T cells enriched from blood (not recorded which). CDR3 residues: CASSPPGTMNNEQFF. CDR3 nucleotide sequence: TGTGCCAGCTCACCACCGGGGACTATGAACAATGAGCAGTTCTTC.